This T cell receptor beta chain came from a study of blood T cell repertoires in COVID-19 (dated by TCRdb to between 2020 and 2021). As for the study more broadly: Samples from collaborators originated in the United States, Italy and Spain and spanned both the acute and convalescent phases of COVID-19. The material from the prospective study consisted of cDNA or gDNA derived from T cells, B-cell-depleted T cells, or PBMCs. Deeply sampled blood TCRbeta repertoires from subjects exposed to, actively infected with, or recovered from COVID-19 were included in the dataset. The repertoires were made available in a free public database intended to serve as a resource for research on the immune response to SARS-CoV-2. The samples were drawn from two sources: the first 160 participants of the ongoing ImmuneRACE study, and 1,000 to 1,500 subjects contributed by 6 global collaborators. Nearly every sample came with metadata listing a de-identified subject ID, COVID-19 status, age in years and sex. Where available, HLA class I and class II types were taken from metadata supplied by the sample provider and were not determined by assay-based typing.

Each collaborating institution followed its own protocols to collect whole blood in K2EDTA tubes. For TCRbeta analysis, collaborators shipped samples in one of three forms: frozen whole blood, isolated PBMCs, or DNA extracted from either of those sample types. Paper-wide results and their limitations: The amount of clinical and demographic metadata varied by source and participant and was provided uncurated.

TCRbeta CDR3 regions were amplified from genomic DNA by means of the immunoSEQ Assay, a bias-controlled multiplex PCR. The study's own analysis went as follows. Within the assay, amplification of reference gene primers was used to estimate how many nucleated cells each sample contained. To quantify the absolute abundance of each unique TCRbeta CDR3 rearrangement, sequence reads were collapsed and filtered. For each sample, productive Simpson clonality was calculated as the square root of Simpson's diversity index over productive rearrangements. The table comes from immuneACCESS by way of TCRdb, which keeps in-frame sequences with V and J called. Part of the clones is missing from these tables; in studies checked, under half for an unresolved V gene and the rest for unknown reasons. The DNA gave D and trimming, while V, J and clone size come from that table. This sample has 90,000 or so clones in its table, and less than 90% of those were observed once. 7% to 7.5% of the sample is held by the ten biggest clonotypes.

As for this clone: The clone's antigen remains unknown. No base-level quality is on record; no much larger clone is a single base apart.

The CDR3, cysteine through phenylalanine, is 20 amino acids long. The read is trimmed to its CDR3 DNA, 60 bases read in frame from base 1. Sequenced: peripheral blood. The chain uses TRBV21-1 and TRBJ1-2; TRBD1 is the table's D call and was not checked against the DNA. TRBV21-1 is marked as a pseudogene. The source is a man aged 60 to 69 with acute or convalescent COVID-19. The CDR3 here reads CASSNSKPPKGRRTNYGYTF. The bases are TGTGCCAGCAGCAATTCGAAGCCCCCAAAGGGGCGGCGAACCAACTATGGCTACACCTTC.